A selection of T cell receptor beta chains follows, all from one sample in a study of vaccination effects on CD4 cells after COVID-19. Profiling relied on immunoSEQ multiplex PCR, and the TCRdb table lists in-frame clones only, not all of them. The sample has tens of thousands of clones; roughly 76% are singletons. These receptors lack a known antigen. The specimen comprised CD4+ T cells from PBMCs cultured with SARS-CoV-2 spike peptides, sampled before COVID-19 vaccination. The source is a human donor who received a COVID-19 vaccine. The conserved cysteine and the conserved F or W are not part of the CDR3 here. D genes are given only for firm matches.

>TRBD1|TRBJ2-7|TRBV5-1
ASSGRGNSYEQY
>TRBD1|TRBJ2-5|TRBV5-1
ASSPGTGWQETQY
>.|TRBJ2-7|TRBV5-1
ARGSAYEQY
>.|TRBJ1-6|TRBV20-1
SASIGRSGNSPLH
>.|TRBJ2-2|TRBV4-2
ASSQDRTGGGNTGELF
>.|TRBJ2-7|TRBV29-1
SVEEPRGSEQY
>TRBD2|TRBJ2-2|TRBV27
ASSLTSGYIWGSGGELF
>.|TRBJ2-3|TRBV7-2
ASSLRGGTGRLEDTQY
>TRBD1|TRBJ1-2|TRBV4-3
ASSHDRDGYT
>.|TRBJ1-1|TRBV28
ASSSWKANTEAF
>.|TRBJ1-5|TRBV4-2
ARGRQFNQPQH
>TRBD2|TRBJ2-3|TRBV4-1
ASSQERFGGADTQY
>.|TRBJ1-1|TRBV11-2
ASSLEGVGEAF
>TRBD1|TRBJ1-5|TRBV28
ASSGVTGGYGRPQH
>.|TRBJ1-6|TRBV9
ASSQGGNDSPLH
>.|TRBJ1-2|TRBV10-3
AISSGAANYGYT
>.|TRBJ1-2|TRBV20-1
SPSGYGYT
>.|TRBJ2-7|TRBV5-1
ASSLAPVSSYEQY
>TRBD1|TRBJ1-1|TRBV3-1/TRBV3-2
ASPNRHRGATEAF
>TRBD2|TRBJ2-3|TRBV27
ASSFWTSGSTDTQY
>.|TRBJ1-1|TRBV6-5
ASSFHPGTEAF
>.|TRBJ2-3|TRBV24-1
ATSDPSKDTQY
>.|TRBJ1-1|TRBV7-2
ASSPDSRTEAF
>TRBD2|TRBJ2-5|TRBV5-1
ASSLEASGSQETQY
>.|TRBJ2-3|TRBV7-2
ASSFGGDTQY
>.|TRBJ1-6|TRBV25-1
ASSGRTNSPLH
>.|TRBJ2-5|TRBV27
ASSLQGAGTQY